This T cell receptor beta chain was retrieved from a study of shared clonotypes between healthy human individuals. Study summary: A few men and a couple of women, aged 18 to 49, were donors.

Ten immunoSEQ deep assay plates served to sequence unsorted PBMC DNA. As processed by the authors: Owing to the provision of junction-only sequences devoid of quality scores by immunoSEQ, filtering differed. Sequenced by immunoSEQ multiplex PCR; TCRdb stores in-frame clones only, minus some. V, J and clone size derive from that table, while D and trimming were established from the DNA sequence. This sample carries roughly 510,000 clones, almost 80% of them seen once, and the ten largest clones take 12%. Trimming pared 8 bases from V and 1 base from J, leaving 16 bases between. This CDR3 has 15 residues. CDR1 is MGHDK, CDR2 SYGVNS, per germline.

This chain links TRBV25-1 with TRBJ2-3; D unclear. Sequencing was done on a sample of PBMCs. The source is a woman aged 40 to 50 in good health. Some clones in this sample may be carry-over from other donors' samples. CDR3 bases: TGTGCCAGCTCCGTACCCCTGACCCGCACAGATACGCAGTATTTT. Its protein is CASSVPLTRTDTQYF.